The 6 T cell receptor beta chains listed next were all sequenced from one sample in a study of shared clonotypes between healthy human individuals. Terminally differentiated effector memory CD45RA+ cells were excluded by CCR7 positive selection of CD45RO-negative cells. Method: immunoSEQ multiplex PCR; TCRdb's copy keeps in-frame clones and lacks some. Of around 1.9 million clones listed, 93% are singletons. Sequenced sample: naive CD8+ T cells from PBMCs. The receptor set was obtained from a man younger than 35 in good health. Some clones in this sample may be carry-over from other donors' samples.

The CDR3 reads CASSPPGFLNEQYF. CDR3 coding DNA: TGTGCCAGCAGTCCCCCCGGGTTCCTTAACGAGCAGTACTTC. The chain uses TRBV27 and TRBJ2-7; D not resolved. Germline V gene data show CDR1 as MNHEY and CDR2 as SMNVEV (reference sequence). This CDR3 has 14 residues. V was clipped by 5 bases and J by 5 bases, with 16 bases between them.

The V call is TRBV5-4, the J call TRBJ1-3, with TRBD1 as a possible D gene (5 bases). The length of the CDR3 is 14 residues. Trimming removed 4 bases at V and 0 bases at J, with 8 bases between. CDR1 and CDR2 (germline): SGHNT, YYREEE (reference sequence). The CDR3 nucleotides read TGTGCCAGCAGCGGGGACGGCTCTGGAAACACCATATATTTT. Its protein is CASSGDGSGNTIYF.

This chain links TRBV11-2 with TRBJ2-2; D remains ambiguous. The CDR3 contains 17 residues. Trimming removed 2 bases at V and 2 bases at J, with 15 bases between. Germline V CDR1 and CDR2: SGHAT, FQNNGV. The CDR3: CASSLQARLRNTGELFF. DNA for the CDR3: TGTGCCAGCAGCTTACAGGCAAGGCTCAGAAACACCGGGGAGCTGTTTTTT.

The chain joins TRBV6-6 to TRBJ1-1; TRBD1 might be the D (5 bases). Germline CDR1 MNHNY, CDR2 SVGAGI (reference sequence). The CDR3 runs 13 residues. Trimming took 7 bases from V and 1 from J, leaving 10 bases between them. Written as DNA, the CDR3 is TGTGCCAGCATAGACGGGGGGAACACTGAAGCTTTCTTT. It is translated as CASIDGGNTEAFF.

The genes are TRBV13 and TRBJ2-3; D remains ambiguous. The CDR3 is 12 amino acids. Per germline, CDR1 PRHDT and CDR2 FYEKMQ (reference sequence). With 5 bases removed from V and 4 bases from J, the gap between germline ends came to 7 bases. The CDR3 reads CASSPRPDTQYF. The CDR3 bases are TGTGCCAGCAGCCCCCGCCCAGATACGCAGTATTTT.

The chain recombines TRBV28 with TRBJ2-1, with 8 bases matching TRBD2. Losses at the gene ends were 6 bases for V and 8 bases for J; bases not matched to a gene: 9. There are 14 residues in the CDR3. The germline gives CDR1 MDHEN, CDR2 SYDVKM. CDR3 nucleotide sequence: TGTGCCAGCAGCCCATATGTCGGGGGGGATGAGCAGTTCTTC. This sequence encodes CASSPYVGGDEQFF.